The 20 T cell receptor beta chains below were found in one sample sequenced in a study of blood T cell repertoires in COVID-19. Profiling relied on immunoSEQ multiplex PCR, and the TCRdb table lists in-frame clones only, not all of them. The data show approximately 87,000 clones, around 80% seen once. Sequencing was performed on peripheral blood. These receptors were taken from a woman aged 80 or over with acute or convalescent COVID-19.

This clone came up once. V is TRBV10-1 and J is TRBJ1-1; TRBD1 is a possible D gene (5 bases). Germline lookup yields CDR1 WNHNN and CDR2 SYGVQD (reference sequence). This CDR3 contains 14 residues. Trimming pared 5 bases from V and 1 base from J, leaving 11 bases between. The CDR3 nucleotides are TGCGCCAGCAGTTTACGGAGGGGGAACACTGAAGCTTTCTTT. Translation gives CASSLRRGNTEAFF.

The CDR3 loop is CASSQSTGGNGNTIYF. CDR3 coding DNA: TGTGCCAGCAGCCAAAGCACAGGGGGCAATGGAAACACCATATATTTT. The rearrangement uses TRBV3-1 (or the pseudogene TRBV3-2) and TRBJ1-3, with 9 nucleotides matching TRBD1. CDR3 size: 16 residues. CDR1 is LGHDT and CDR2 is YNNKEL in the germline V gene (reference sequence). Trimming removed 2 bases from V and 3 bases from J; junction bases left unmatched: 5.

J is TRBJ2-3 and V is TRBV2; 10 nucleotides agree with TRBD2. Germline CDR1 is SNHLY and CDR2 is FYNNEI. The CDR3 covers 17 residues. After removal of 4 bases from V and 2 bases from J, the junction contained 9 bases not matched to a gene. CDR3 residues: CASSGASGGLSTDTQYF. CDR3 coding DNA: TGTGCCAGCAGTGGGGCTAGCGGGGGATTATCCACAGATACGCAGTATTTT.

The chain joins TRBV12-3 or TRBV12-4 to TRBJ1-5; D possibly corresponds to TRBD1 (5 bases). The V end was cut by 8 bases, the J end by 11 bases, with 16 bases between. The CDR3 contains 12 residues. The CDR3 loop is CASGQGLSAQHF. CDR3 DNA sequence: TGTGCCAGCGGGCAGGGACTTTCGGCCCAGCATTTT.

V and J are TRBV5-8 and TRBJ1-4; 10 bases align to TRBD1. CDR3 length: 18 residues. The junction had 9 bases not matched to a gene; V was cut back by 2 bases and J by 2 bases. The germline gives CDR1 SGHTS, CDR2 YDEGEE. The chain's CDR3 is CASSLRQGAFFTNEKLFF. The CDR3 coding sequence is TGTGCCAGCAGCTTACGACAGGGGGCGTTTTTCACTAATGAAAAACTGTTTTTT.

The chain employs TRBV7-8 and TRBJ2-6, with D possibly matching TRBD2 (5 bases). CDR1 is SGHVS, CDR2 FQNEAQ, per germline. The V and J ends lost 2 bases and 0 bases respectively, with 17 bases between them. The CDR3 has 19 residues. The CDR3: CASSLKATRVLSGANVLTF. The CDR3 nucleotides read TGTGCCAGCAGCTTAAAGGCCACGAGGGTCCTCTCTGGGGCCAACGTCCTGACTTTC.

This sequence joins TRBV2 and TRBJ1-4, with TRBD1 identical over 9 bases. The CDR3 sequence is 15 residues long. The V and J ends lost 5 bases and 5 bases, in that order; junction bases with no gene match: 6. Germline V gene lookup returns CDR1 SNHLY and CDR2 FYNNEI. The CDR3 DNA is TGTGCCAGCAGTCCTCGCGGGACAGGGAATGAAAAACTGTTTTTT. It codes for CASSPRGTGNEKLFF. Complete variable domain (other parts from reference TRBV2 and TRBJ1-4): EPEVTQTPSHQVTQMGQEVILRCVPISNHLYFYWYRQILGQKVEFLVSFYNNEISEKSEIFDDQFSVERPDGSNFTLKIRSTKLEDSAMYFCASSPRGTGNEKLFFGSGTQLSVL.

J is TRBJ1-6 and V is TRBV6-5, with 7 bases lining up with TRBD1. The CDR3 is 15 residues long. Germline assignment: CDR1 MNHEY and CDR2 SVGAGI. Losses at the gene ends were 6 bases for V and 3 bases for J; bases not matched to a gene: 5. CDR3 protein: CASRTRGHYNSPLHF. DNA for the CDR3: TGTGCCAGCAGAACGAGGGGGCACTATAATTCACCCCTCCACTTT.

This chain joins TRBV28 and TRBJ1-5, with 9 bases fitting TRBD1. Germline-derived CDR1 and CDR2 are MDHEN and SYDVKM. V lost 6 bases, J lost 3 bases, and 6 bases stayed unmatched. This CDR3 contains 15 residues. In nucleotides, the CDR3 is TGTGCCAGCAGCCCGACAGGGGGGGACAATCAGCCCCAGCATTTT. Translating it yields CASSPTGGDNQPQHF.

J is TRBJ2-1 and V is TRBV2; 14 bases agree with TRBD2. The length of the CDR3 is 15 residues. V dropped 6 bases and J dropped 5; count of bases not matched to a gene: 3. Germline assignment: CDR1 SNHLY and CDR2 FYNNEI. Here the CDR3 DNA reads TGTGCCAGCAGCGGGACTAGCGGGGGTAACAATGAGCAGTTCTTC. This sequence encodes CASSGTSGGNNEQFF.

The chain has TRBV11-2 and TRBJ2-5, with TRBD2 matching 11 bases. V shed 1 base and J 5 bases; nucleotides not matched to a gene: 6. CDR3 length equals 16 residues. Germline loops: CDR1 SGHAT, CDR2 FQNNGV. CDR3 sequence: CASSLGTSGGGETQYF. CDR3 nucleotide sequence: TGTGCCAGCAGCTTAGGCACTAGCGGGGGTGGGGAGACCCAGTACTTC.

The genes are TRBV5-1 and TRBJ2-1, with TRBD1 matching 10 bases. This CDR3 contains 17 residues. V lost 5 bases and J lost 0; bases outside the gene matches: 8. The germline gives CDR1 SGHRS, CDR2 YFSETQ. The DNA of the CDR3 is TGCGCCAGCAGTTCGGCCCGGACAGGGGGCTCCTACAATGAGCAGTTCTTC. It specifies CASSSARTGGSYNEQFF.

The CDR3 region is CASSFSRGETQYF. Written as DNA, the CDR3 is TGTGCCAGCAGCTTCAGTCGGGGAGAGACCCAGTACTTC. V is TRBV11-2 and J is TRBJ2-5, with D possibly matching TRBD2 (5 bases). The CDR3 contains 13 residues. The V end was cut by 3 bases, the J end by 4 bases, with 9 bases between. Germline V CDR1 and CDR2: SGHAT, FQNNGV.

CDR3: CASSFGDRVTNEKLFF. CDR3 nucleotides: TGTGCCAGCAGCTTCGGGGACAGGGTAACTAATGAAAAACTGTTTTTT. The V and J genes are TRBV7-6 and TRBJ1-4; 9 bases align to TRBD1. The junction had 3 bases not matched to a gene; V was cut back by 3 bases and J by 1 base. The CDR3 is 16 amino acids. Germline V gene data show CDR1 as SGHVS and CDR2 as FNYEAQ.

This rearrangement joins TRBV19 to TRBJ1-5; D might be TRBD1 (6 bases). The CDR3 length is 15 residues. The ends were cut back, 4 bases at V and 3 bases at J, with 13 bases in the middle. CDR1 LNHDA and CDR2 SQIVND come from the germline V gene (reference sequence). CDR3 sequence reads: CASSTQTGNNQPQHF. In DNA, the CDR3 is TGTGCCAGTAGTACCCAGACAGGCAACAATCAGCCCCAGCATTTT.

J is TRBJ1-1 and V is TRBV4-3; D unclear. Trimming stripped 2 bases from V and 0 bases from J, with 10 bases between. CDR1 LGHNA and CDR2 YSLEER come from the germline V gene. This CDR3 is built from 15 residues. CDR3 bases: TGCGCCAGCAGCCAATTGAGCGGATTGAACACTGAAGCTTTCTTT. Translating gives CASSQLSGLNTEAFF.

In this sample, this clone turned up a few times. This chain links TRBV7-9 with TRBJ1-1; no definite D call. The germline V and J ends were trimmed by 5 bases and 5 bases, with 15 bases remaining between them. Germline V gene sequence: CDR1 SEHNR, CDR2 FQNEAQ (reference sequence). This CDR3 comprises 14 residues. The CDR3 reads CASSADFRVTEAFF. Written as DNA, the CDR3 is TGTGCCAGCAGCGCAGACTTCCGGGTAACTGAAGCTTTCTTT.

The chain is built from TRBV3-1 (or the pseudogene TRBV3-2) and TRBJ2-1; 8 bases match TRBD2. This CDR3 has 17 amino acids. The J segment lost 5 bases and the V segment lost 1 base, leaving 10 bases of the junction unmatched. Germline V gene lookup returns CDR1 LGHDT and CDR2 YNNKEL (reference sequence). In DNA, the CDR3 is TGTGCCAGCAGCCAAGGACCCAGCGGGGGCGGCAACAATGAGCAGTTCTTC. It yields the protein CASSQGPSGGGNNEQFF.

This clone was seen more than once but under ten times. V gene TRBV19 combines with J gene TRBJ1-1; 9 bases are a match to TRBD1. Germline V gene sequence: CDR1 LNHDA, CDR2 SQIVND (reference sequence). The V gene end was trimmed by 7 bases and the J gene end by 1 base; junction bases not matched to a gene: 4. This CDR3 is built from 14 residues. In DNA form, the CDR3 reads TGTGCCAGTATCTTGACAGGGGGGAACACTGAAGCTTTCTTT. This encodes CASILTGGNTEAFF.

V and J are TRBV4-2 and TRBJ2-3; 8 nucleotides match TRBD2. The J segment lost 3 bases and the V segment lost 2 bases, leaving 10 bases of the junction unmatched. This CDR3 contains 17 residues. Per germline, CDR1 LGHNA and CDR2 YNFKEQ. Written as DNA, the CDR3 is TGTGCCAGCAGCCAACCCCTAGCGGGCCAGGGGACAGATACGCAGTATTTT. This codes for CASSQPLAGQGTDTQYF.